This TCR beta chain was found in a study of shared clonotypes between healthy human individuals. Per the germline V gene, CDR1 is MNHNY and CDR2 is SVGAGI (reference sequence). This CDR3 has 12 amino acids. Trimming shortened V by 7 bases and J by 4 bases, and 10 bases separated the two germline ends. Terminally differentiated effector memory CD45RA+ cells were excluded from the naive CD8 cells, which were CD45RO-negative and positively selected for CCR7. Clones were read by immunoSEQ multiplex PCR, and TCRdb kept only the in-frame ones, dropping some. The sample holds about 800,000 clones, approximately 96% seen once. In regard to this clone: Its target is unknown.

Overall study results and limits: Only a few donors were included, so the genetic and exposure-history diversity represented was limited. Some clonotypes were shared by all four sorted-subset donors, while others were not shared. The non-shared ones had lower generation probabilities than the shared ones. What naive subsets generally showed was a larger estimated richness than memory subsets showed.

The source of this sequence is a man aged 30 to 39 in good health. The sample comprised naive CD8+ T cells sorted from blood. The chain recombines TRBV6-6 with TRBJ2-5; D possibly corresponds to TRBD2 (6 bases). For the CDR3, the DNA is TGTGCCAGCACACGGGAGACAGAGACCCAGTACTTC. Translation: CASTRETETQYF.